This is a list of T cell receptor beta chains from one sample in a study of Graves' ophthalmopathy and Graves' hyperthyroidism. TCRdb reprocessed the multiplex PCR reads via MiXCR and lists one record per CDR3 protein. Of a few hundred thousand distinct CDR3 sequences in the sample, roughly 40% were seen once. Sequencing input: peripheral blood or thyroid tissue (not recorded which). These receptors originate from an adult man with Graves' hyperthyroidism. Each CDR3 is given with its conserved first and last residue. A D gene is named only where the DNA matches it firmly. Clone sizes are given selectively: once, few, many, or a class where the clone is expanded.

NA | TRBJ1-6 | NA | TRBV25-1 | CASSGGGLPGSYNSPLHF | TGTGCCAGCAGTGGGGGGGGCCTTCCAGGGTCCTATAATTCACCCCTCCACTTT
NA | TRBJ2-3 | TRBD2 | TRBV2 | CASSVPSGATDTQYF | TGTGCCAGCAGTGTTCCTAGCGGGGCCACAGATACGCAGTATTTT
NA | TRBJ2-1 | TRBD2 | TRBV15 | CATSRDRMTSGANEQFF | TGTGCCACCAGCAGAGATAGGATGACTAGCGGGGCCAATGAGCAGTTCTTC
NA | TRBJ2-2 | TRBD2 | TRBV7-9 | CASSQREGRGELFF | TGTGCCAGCAGCCAAAGGGAGGGGAGGGGGGAGCTGTTTTTT
few | TRBJ2-7 | NA | TRBV9 | CASSPRGHWGSEQYF | TGTGCCAGCAGCCCCAGGGGACATTGGGGCTCCGAGCAGTACTTC
NA | TRBJ2-3 | TRBD1 | TRBV5-1 | CASSLGQGYTDTQYF | TGCGCCAGCAGCTTGGGACAGGGATACACAGATACGCAGTATTTT
NA | TRBJ1-1 | TRBD1 | TRBV29-1 | CSGGTGADTEAFF | TGCAGCGGCGGGACAGGGGCGGACACTGAAGCTTTCTTT
many | TRBJ2-5 | TRBD2 | TRBV19 | CASSIGSGSRGETQYF | TGTGCCAGTAGTATAGGAAGCGGGAGTCGTGGTGAGACCCAGTACTTC
many | TRBJ2-7 | TRBD1 | TRBV7-8 | CASSDRGAGEQYF | TGTGCCAGCAGCGACAGGGGGGCGGGGGAGCAGTACTTC
many | TRBJ2-5 | NA | TRBV11-2 | CASSLEGTGKETQYF | TGTGCCAGCAGCTTGGAGGGTACGGGAAAAGAGACCCAGTACTTC
many | TRBJ2-6 | TRBD1 | TRBV5-1 | CASSTGTGGVSGANVLTF | TGCGCCAGCAGCACCGGGACAGGGGGAGTCTCTGGGGCCAACGTCCTGACTTTC
NA | TRBJ1-5 | NA | TRBV5-5 | CASSLAGPLHF | TGTGCCAGCAGCTTAGCGGGACCTTTGCATTTT
many | TRBJ2-5 | NA | TRBV29-1 | CSSGLETQYF | TGCAGCTCGGGGCTGGAGACCCAGTACTTC
once | TRBJ2-1 | NA | TRBV29-1 | CSVGPLGQGVGGGYNEQFF | TGCAGCGTTGGTCCTTTGGGCCAGGGCGTTGGTGGTGGCTACAATGAGCAGTTCTTC
many | TRBJ1-2 | TRBD1 | TRBV5-8 | CASSLGQGAGYTF | TGTGCCAGCAGCTTGGGGCAGGGGGCTGGCTACACCTTC
few | TRBJ1-1 | TRBD1 | TRBV6-5 | CASSYSGTAINTEAFF | TGTGCCAGCAGTTACTCAGGGACAGCTATTAACACTGAAGCTTTCTTT
many | TRBJ2-6 | NA | TRBV5-5 | CASSPPIRGGGANVLTF | TGTGCCAGCAGCCCACCCATTCGAGGGGGGGGGGCCAACGTCCTGACTTTC
few | TRBJ1-5 | NA | TRBV19 | CASQQGLTQPQHF | TGTGCCAGTCAACAGGGTCTGACTCAGCCCCAGCATTTT
NA | TRBJ1-2 | NA | TRBV7-3 | CASSPSAGTWNEQF | TGTGCCAGCAGCCCCTCCGCCGGGACGTGGAATGAGCAGTTC
many | TRBJ1-1 | TRBD1 | TRBV6-1 | CASSQHPGGYTEAFF | TGTGCCAGCTCTCAACACCCAGGGGGGTACACTGAAGCTTTCTTT
many | TRBJ1-2 | NA | TRBV7-8 | CASSSRSTNYGYTF | TGTGCCAGCAGCAGCAGGAGTACTAACTATGGCTACACCTTC
NA | TRBJ2-2 | TRBD1 | TRBV7-9 | CASSDRGGFGYTGELFF | TGTGCCAGCAGCGACAGGGGAGGCTTCGGTTACACCGGGGAGCTGTTTTTT
NA | TRBJ2-1 | NA | TRBV9 | CASSARLVEGEQFF | TGTGCCAGCAGCGCCCGACTAGTCGAGGGTGAGCAGTTCTTC
many | TRBJ2-5 | NA | TRBV20-1 | CSAPLGGREETQYF | TGCAGTGCACCCCTTGGCGGCCGAGAAGAGACCCAGTACTTC
once | TRBJ2-7 | TRBD2 | TRBV7-9 | CASSLSTGTSGNYEQYF | TGTGCCAGCAGCCTAAGCACCGGGACTAGCGGGAACTACGAGCAGTACTTC
NA | TRBJ2-7 | TRBD1 | TRBV29-1 | CSVELGQVESSYEQYF | TGCAGCGTTGAACTAGGACAGGTTGAAAGCTCCTACGAGCAGTACTTC
few | TRBJ2-7 | TRBD2 | TRBV20-1 | CSASELAGSYEQYF | TGCAGTGCTAGTGAACTAGCGGGGAGTTACGAGCAGTACTTC
few | TRBJ1-6 | NA | TRBV4-1 | CASSQGAEYSPLHF | TGCGCCAGCAGCCAAGGGGCTGAATATTCACCCCTCCACTTT
NA | TRBJ1-1 | NA | TRBV5-1 | CASRQQENTEAFF | TGCGCCAGCAGACAACAGGAGAACACTGAAGCTTTCTTT
NA | TRBJ2-3 | NA | TRBV5-1 | CASSLALGGDTQYF | TGTGCCAGCAGCTTAGCTCTAGGCGGAGATACGCAGTATTTT
many | TRBJ1-4 | NA | TRBV15 | CATSRAAGATNEKLFF | TGTGCCACCAGCAGAGCGGCGGGGGCAACTAATGAAAAACTGTTTTTT
many | TRBJ2-5 | NA | TRBV20-1 | CSARDPGPIKEETQYF | TGCAGTGCTAGAGACCCGGGGCCAATTAAGGAGGAGACCCAGTACTTC
many | TRBJ2-7 | TRBD1 | TRBV19 | CASRMPGQGYEQYF | TGTGCCAGTAGGATGCCGGGACAGGGCTACGAGCAGTACTTC
many | TRBJ1-1 | NA | TRBV10-3 | CAISESVVNTEAFF | TGTGCCATCAGTGAGTCCGTCGTGAACACTGAAGCTTTCTTT
few | TRBJ2-7 | NA | TRBV15 | CATTGRPSSYEQYF | TGTGCCACCACGGGGAGGCCAAGCTCCTACGAGCAGTACTTC
NA | TRBJ2-1 | NA | TRBV20-1 | CSARVRAYNEQFF | TGCAGTGCTAGAGTGCGGGCCTACAATGAGCAGTTCTTC
few | TRBJ2-2 | TRBD2 | TRBV5-1 | CASSWLAGGPTGELFF | TGCGCCAGCAGCTGGCTAGCGGGGGGACCCACCGGGGAGCTGTTTTTT
NA | TRBJ2-5 | NA | TRBV20-1 | CSAREGTQYF | TGCAGTGCTAGAGAGGGGACCCAGTACTTC
many | TRBJ1-1 | NA | TRBV7-9 | CASSLADRGMNTEAFF | TGTGCCAGCAGCTTAGCTGATCGGGGCATGAACACTGAAGCTTTCTTT
NA | TRBJ1-1 | NA | TRBV7-2 | CASSLDAGSNTEAFF | TGTGCCAGCAGCTTAGACGCGGGATCGAACACTGAAGCTTTCTTT
many | TRBJ1-5 | TRBD1 | TRBV10-3 | CAIRKQGVTDQPQHF | TGTGCCATCAGAAAACAGGGGGTCACGGATCAGCCCCAGCATTTT
NA | TRBJ1-3 | NA | TRBV12-3/TRBV12-4 | CAGSLLSSGNTIYF | TGTGCCGGCAGTTTATTAAGCTCTGGAAACACCATATATTTT
NA | TRBJ2-1 | TRBD1 | TRBV7-9 | CASGRTGTYNEQFF | TGTGCCAGCGGGAGGACAGGGACCTACAATGAGCAGTTCTTC
NA | TRBJ1-2 | NA | TRBV25-1 | CASSKGRANCGYTF | TGTGCCAGCAGCAAGGGGAGAGCTAACTGTGGCTACACCTTC
many | TRBJ1-6 | NA | TRBV20-1 | CSAGGRNSPLHF | TGCAGTGCCGGGGGCCGGAATTCACCCCTCCACTTT
NA | TRBJ2-1 | TRBD2 | TRBV11-1 | CASRAGVVDEQFF | TGTGCCAGTCGAGCGGGAGTGGTGGATGAGCAGTTCTTC
few | TRBJ1-1 | NA | TRBV2 | CASHLLGGEAFF | TGTGCCAGCCACCTCCTTGGGGGGGAGGCTTTCTTT
many | TRBJ1-5 | NA | TRBV24-1 | CATSDRHSNIRNQPQHF | TGTGCCACCAGTGATCGCCACTCTAATATACGCAATCAGCCCCAGCATTTT
many | TRBJ1-3 | NA | TRBV19 | CATNRAGRWQDTIYF | TGTGCCACCAACAGGGCGGGACGGTGGCAAGACACCATATATTTT
many | TRBJ2-7 | NA | TRBV12-3/TRBV12-4 | CASSEGANSRSYEQYF | TGTGCCAGCAGCGAAGGGGCGAACTCAAGGAGCTACGAGCAGTACTTC
many | TRBJ1-5 | NA | TRBV24-1 | CATSDYPGRADSNQPQHF | TGTGCCACCAGTGATTACCCCGGCAGGGCCGATAGCAATCAGCCCCAGCATTTT
NA | TRBJ2-1 | NA | TRBV7-9 | CASSLGGSNEQFF | TGTGCCAGCAGCTTAGGTGGCAGCAATGAGCAGTTCTTC
NA | TRBJ1-5 | NA | TRBV2 | CASSATGENLVQHF | TGTGCCAGCAGTGCTACGGGGGAGAATTTGGTACAACATTTT
few | TRBJ2-3 | NA | TRBV7-9 | CASSSGPLYF | TGTGCCAGCAGCTCCGGGCCGTTGTATTTT